This T cell receptor (beta chain) was profiled in a study of blood T cell repertoires in COVID-19. About the research overall: Samples came from the United States, Italy and Spain, spanning acute and convalescent COVID-19. From T cells, B-cell-depleted T cells, or PBMCs came the material, which was cDNA or gDNA.

As handled by the study authors: It was from reference gene primer amplification that nucleated cell counts were estimated. Clones were sequenced by immunoSEQ multiplex PCR, and TCRdb holds only the in-frame ones, with some missing. V and J calls and clone size are those listed in that table; D and trimming were worked out from the DNA. The sample yields tens of thousands of clones, 75% to 90% seen once. The V gene lost 8 bases and the J gene lost 11 bases, with 19 bases spanning the gap. CDR1 is LNHDA and CDR2 is SQIVND in the germline V gene (reference sequence). This CDR3 is built from 13 residues.

The chain joins TRBV19 to TRBJ1-5; D unclear. Sequences were obtained from peripheral blood. The TCR comes from a human donor in a cohort sampled during active COVID-19. The CDR3 spells CASSNSLYAAQHF. The CDR3 DNA is TGTGCCAGTTCGAACTCCCTTTATGCGGCCCAGCATTTT.